A single sample is the source of the 32 T cell receptor beta chains below, sequenced in a study of response to subunit inactivated influenza vaccine. TCRdb passed the RT-PCR reads through MiXCR, listing each CDR3 protein once. The data show about 500,000 distinct CDR3 sequences, about 15% seen once. This sample comprised CD4+ T cells sorted from PBMCs, obtained roughly 24 months after vaccination. The receptors stem from a man in his fifties or sixties who received an inactivated influenza vaccine.

This chain links TRBV28 with TRBJ2-1; 8 bases fit TRBD2. This CDR3 spans 14 amino acids. From germline, CDR1 is MDHEN and CDR2 SYDVKM. With V trimmed by 6 bases and J by 7 bases, 8 bases remained unmatched. The CDR3 loop is CASRSGGARNEQFF. The CDR3 DNA is TGTGCCAGCAGGTCCGGGGGGGCCAGAAATGAGCAGTTCTTC.

This clonotype was picked up a small number of times. This chain connects TRBV12-3 or TRBV12-4 to TRBJ2-7, with 12 bases fitting TRBD2. Losses at the gene ends were 5 bases for V and 2 bases for J; bases not matched to a gene: 4. This CDR3 is built from 15 residues. DNA for the CDR3: TGTGCCAGCAGTCCTAGCGGGAGGGCCCCCTACGAGCAGTACTTC. Translating gives CASSPSGRAPYEQYF.

The gene calls are TRBV11-2 and TRBJ2-3, with 9 bases lining up with TRBD2. CDR3 size: 18 residues. V gave up 3 bases and J gave up 2 bases; unmatched junction bases: 12. Looked up from germline, CDR1 is SGHAT and CDR2 is FQNNGV. CDR3 amino acids: CASSFLGIAGATTDTQYF. CDR3 nucleotide sequence: TGTGCCAGCAGCTTCCTTGGTATAGCGGGAGCTACCACAGATACGCAGTATTTT.

The V and J genes are TRBV27 and TRBJ1-5; 9 bases map to TRBD1. Germline CDR1 MNHEY, CDR2 SMNVEV (reference sequence). CDR3 length equals 15 residues. Germline trimming cut 7 bases from V and 4 bases from J; bases unmatched to any gene: 8. This chain's CDR3 is CASKKDRGGNQPQHF. The DNA of the CDR3 is TGTGCCAGCAAAAAGGACAGGGGAGGTAATCAGCCCCAGCATTTT.

The CDR3 DNA is TGCAGTGCCCGAGGACCTACAGGGCTTAATTCACCCCTCCACTTT. It translates to CSARGPTGLNSPLHF. This rearrangement joins TRBV20-1 to TRBJ1-6, with D possibly matching TRBD1 (6 bases). This CDR3 region has 15 residues. Trimming removed 6 bases from V and 6 bases from J, with 18 bases in between. Germline CDR1 DFQATT, CDR2 SNEGSKA (reference sequence).

The sample holds a few counts of this clonotype. In DNA form, the CDR3 reads TGTGCCAGCAGTTTATATGGGCTGTGGGTGCGGAAGGGGGAGGCCGGGGAGCTGTTTTTT. Translated: CASSLYGLWVRKGEAGELFF. The gene calls are TRBV27 and TRBJ2-2; D could derive from TRBD1 or TRBD2 (6 bases each). Germline CDR1 is MNHEY and CDR2 is SMNVEV (reference sequence). V was shortened by 1 base and J by 6 bases, with 27 bases between the two germline ends. This CDR3 region has 20 residues.

This chain joins TRBV10-1 and TRBJ2-3; D might be TRBD2 (6 bases). The CDR3 length is 14 residues. Germline CDR1 and CDR2: WNHNN and SYGVQD (reference sequence). V dropped 6 bases and J dropped 3 bases, with 13 bases sitting between them. The CDR3 spells CASSPLALTDTQYF. CDR3 DNA: TGCGCCAGCAGCCCACTAGCTTTGACAGATACGCAGTATTTT.

In its sample, this clonotype was seen a few times. The gene calls are TRBV2 and TRBJ2-1; TRBD2 agrees at 9 bases. Germline CDR1 and CDR2: SNHLY and FYNNEI. The CDR3 is 15 residues long. The junction had 12 bases not matched to a gene; V was cut back by 8 bases and J by 7 bases. The CDR3 sequence is CASRFTASGTNEQFF. CDR3 DNA sequence: TGTGCCAGCCGGTTTACGGCTAGCGGGACGAATGAGCAGTTCTTC.

This chain connects TRBV20-1 to TRBJ2-1; D uncertain. The CDR3 covers 14 residues. Between the trimmed V and J ends, which lost 6 bases and 6 bases, there was a span of 18 bases. Looked up from germline, CDR1 is DFQATT and CDR2 is SNEGSKA (reference sequence). DNA of the CDR3: TGCAGTGCGAGCCTCGGCCCCAGAACCAATGAGCAGTTCTTC. Translating gives CSASLGPRTNEQFF.

This clonotype was detected only a few times. The chain recombines TRBV4-3 with TRBJ2-2; unclear D gene. CDR1 is LGHNA and CDR2 is YSLEER in the germline V gene. The CDR3 extends over 13 amino acids. Trimming cost V 0 bases and J 9 bases, with 8 bases left between them. The CDR3 is CASSQDLGWELFF. CDR3 bases: TGCGCCAGCAGCCAAGACTTGGGGTGGGAGCTGTTTTTT.

This sequence joins TRBV7-6 and TRBJ2-3, with a possible D match to TRBD2 (5 bases). Trimming stripped 3 bases from V and 1 base from J, with 11 bases between. Germline-derived CDR1 and CDR2 are SGHVS and FNYEAQ. This CDR3 comprises 15 residues. The CDR3 DNA is TGTGCCAGCAGCTTGGATGGGCGGGGCACAGATACGCAGTATTTT. It yields the protein CASSLDGRGTDTQYF.

This sequence joins TRBV20-1 and TRBJ2-5; TRBD2 matches 8 bases. The germline CDR1 and CDR2 sequences are DFQATT and SNEGSKA (reference sequence). The CDR3 is 12 amino acids. J gave up 4 bases and V 3 bases, and 1 base lay outside the gene matches. The CDR3 is CSASREGETQYF. The CDR3 DNA follows: TGCAGTGCTAGTCGGGAGGGAGAGACCCAGTACTTC.

This clonotype was seen a handful of times. The rearrangement uses TRBV7-2 and TRBJ2-3, with 7 bases that match TRBD2. Germline-derived CDR1 and CDR2 are SGHTA and FQGNSA. The trim removed 3 bases at V and 6 bases at J, leaving 3 bases unmatched. The CDR3 sequence is 13 residues long. The CDR3 DNA follows: TGTGCCAGCAGCTTTGCGGGAGACGATACGCAGTATTTT. Its translation is CASSFAGDDTQYF.

In its sample, this clonotype was seen a few times. This chain uses TRBV12-5 with TRBJ1-5; D uncertain. Per germline, CDR1 LGHNT and CDR2 FRNRAP. The ends were cut back, 5 bases at V and 9 bases at J, with 14 bases in the middle. The CDR3 has 13 residues. The CDR3 is CASGLHDGAPQHF. The DNA of the CDR3 is TGTGCTAGTGGTCTCCACGACGGTGCGCCCCAGCATTTT.

Ten or more counts support this clonotype. This sequence joins TRBV5-1 and TRBJ1-2; 8 bases align to TRBD1. The V gene's germline CDR1 is SGHRS and CDR2 YFSETQ. There are 13 residues in the CDR3. V trimming: 4 bases; J trimming: 3 bases; junction bases outside the gene matches: 2. CDR3 DNA sequence: TGCGCCAGCAGCATGGACAGGGACTATGGCTACACCTTC. Translation: CASSMDRDYGYTF.

This chain links TRBV12-3 or TRBV12-4 with TRBJ2-7, with TRBD2 identical over 8 bases. The CDR3 loop spans 16 amino acids. Unmatched junction bases numbered 15, after V lost 5 bases and J lost 6 bases. In DNA, the CDR3 is TGTGCCAGCAGTGTGGGGGAAGGCGGGGGGTCCATCGAGCAGTACTTC. Translating gives CASSVGEGGGSIEQYF.

This clonotype was detected a few times. The V call is TRBV3-1, the J call TRBJ2-1; D might be TRBD1 (6 bases). V was trimmed by 5 bases and J by 5 bases, leaving 13 bases between them. The CDR3 loop spans 14 amino acids. Germline lookup yields CDR1 LGHDT and CDR2 YNNKEL (reference sequence). Here the CDR3 reads CASSTQGRNNEQFF. CDR3 DNA sequence: TGTGCCAGCAGCACACAGGGCCGGAACAATGAGCAGTTCTTC.

The rearrangement uses TRBV28 and TRBJ2-7; 9 positions match TRBD1. In germline, CDR1 is MDHEN, CDR2 SYDVKM. The V gene end was trimmed by 5 bases and the J gene end by 1 base; junction bases not matched to a gene: 9. The CDR3 spans 16 residues. The CDR3 reads CASSGAGTGLSYEQYF. The DNA of the CDR3 is TGTGCCAGCAGTGGAGCCGGGACAGGGCTATCCTACGAGCAGTACTTC.

This clonotype was found a few times. The V and J genes are TRBV3-1 and TRBJ1-1; D might be TRBD1 (6 bases). Germline V gives CDR1 LGHDT, CDR2 YNNKEL (reference sequence). This CDR3 has 13 residues. Trimming removed 8 bases at V and 3 bases at J, with 13 bases between. In nucleotides, the CDR3 is TGTGCCAGCCGGGACTCAGGGGACACTGAAGCTTTCTTT. It codes for CASRDSGDTEAFF.

This clonotype turned up a few times. This chain connects TRBV4-1 to TRBJ2-2; TRBD2 agrees at 9 bases. J gave up 3 bases and V 3 bases, and 8 bases lay outside the gene matches. The CDR3 loop spans 17 amino acids. CDR1 MGHRA and CDR2 YSYEKL come from the germline V gene. The CDR3 DNA reads TGCGCCAGCAGCCAGTTTCCGCGGGGGGGAGACACCGGGGAGCTGTTTTTT. Amino acids: CASSQFPRGGDTGELFF.

This chain joins TRBV10-3 and TRBJ2-7; 7 bases match TRBD2. The CDR3 length is 13 residues. The junction had 7 bases not matched to a gene; V was cut back by 4 bases and J by 7 bases. Germline CDR1 and CDR2: ENHRY and SYGVKD. The CDR3 DNA is TGTGCCATCAGTGGAGGGAAAGCGGGGGAGCAGTACTTC. Protein sequence: CAISGGKAGEQYF.

This clonotype was counted between two and nine times. This rearrangement joins TRBV4-3 to TRBJ2-1; tentative D call: TRBD2 (6 bases). The CDR3 runs to 15 residues. V shed 0 bases and J shed 7 bases, with 13 bases lying between them. In germline, CDR1 is LGHNA, CDR2 YSLEER. The CDR3 sequence: CASSQDLLATNEQFF. The CDR3, as DNA: TGCGCCAGCAGCCAAGATTTGCTAGCGACAAATGAGCAGTTCTTC.

The CDR3 sequence: CIAPGGLAGGGSYNEQFF. The CDR3 DNA follows: TGCATTGCCCCGGGGGGGCTAGCGGGAGGAGGCTCCTACAATGAGCAGTTCTTC. This chain links TRBV20-1 with TRBJ2-1; 11 nucleotides match TRBD2. The CDR3 covers 18 residues. In germline, CDR1 is DFQATT, CDR2 SNEGSKA (reference sequence).

This chain uses TRBV5-1 with TRBJ2-5, with D hard to call. The germline gives CDR1 SGHRS, CDR2 YFSETQ. The CDR3 is made up of 15 amino acids. Trimming took 3 bases from V and 3 from J, leaving 15 bases between them. The CDR3 loop is CASSWTGRSEETQYF. DNA for the CDR3: TGCGCCAGCAGCTGGACGGGCAGGTCCGAAGAGACCCAGTACTTC.

V is TRBV6-1 and J is TRBJ1-5, with a possible D match to TRBD1 (6 bases). V was cut by 1 base and J by 7 bases, with 11 bases left in between. This CDR3 is built from 14 residues. The germline V gene encodes CDR1 MNHNS and CDR2 SASEGT. The CDR3 DNA reads TGTGCCAGCAGTGAAGTTGGGACATCCCAGCCCCAGCATTTT. Protein product: CASSEVGTSQPQHF.

The V gene is TRBV21-1, the J gene TRBJ2-1; the tabulated D call, TRBD2, remains unverified against the DNA. TRBV21-1 is a pseudogene locus. The CDR3 extends over 16 amino acids. This CDR3 reads CASSKALWGSSNEQFF. The DNA of the CDR3 is TGTGCCAGCAGCAAAGCGCTTTGGGGGAGTAGCAATGAGCAGTTCTTC.

This clonotype has ten or more counts. The genes are TRBV18 and TRBJ1-5, with TRBD1 identical over 8 bases. The CDR3 length is 15 residues. J gave up 6 bases and V 3 bases, and 7 bases lay outside the gene matches. CDR1 and CDR2 (germline): KGHSH, LQKENI. The CDR3, as DNA: TGTGCCAGCTCACCCCCAGGGGGCTCGGGTCAGCCCCAGCATTTT. It encodes CASSPPGGSGQPQHF.

The chain is built from TRBV29-1 and TRBJ2-7; tentatively, D is TRBD1 or TRBD2 (5 bases each). Per the germline V gene, CDR1 is SQVTM and CDR2 is ANQGSEA. V dropped 6 bases and J dropped 3 bases, with 21 bases sitting between them. The CDR3 has 15 amino acids. This chain's CDR3 is CSVNGYGDGLYEQYF. The CDR3 DNA sequence: TGCAGCGTAAACGGGTATGGGGACGGACTCTACGAGCAGTACTTC.

V and J are TRBV10-3 and TRBJ1-5; weak D call: TRBD1 (6 bases). The CDR3 runs 13 residues. The germline gives CDR1 ENHRY, CDR2 SYGVKD. The germline V and J ends were trimmed by 4 bases and 5 bases, with 9 bases remaining between them. CDR3 DNA sequence: TGTGCCATCAGTGGGACAGCCGATCAGCCCCAGCATTTT. Translation: CAISGTADQPQHF.

This clonotype was seen only a few times. The chain carries TRBV21-1 and TRBJ2-7. TRBV21-1 is an annotated pseudogene. This CDR3 has 17 amino acids. The CDR3 protein is CASSKRPVQTDSYEQYF. The CDR3 DNA reads TGTGCCAGCAGCAAACGCCCAGTACAGACTGACTCCTACGAGCAGTACTTC.

This clonotype was seen a few times. The genes are TRBV28 and TRBJ2-2, with 7 bases aligning to TRBD1. Germline CDR1 reads MDHEN; CDR2 reads SYDVKM. The CDR3 runs 15 residues. The J segment lost 5 bases and the V segment lost 5 bases, leaving 8 bases of the junction unmatched. This CDR3 reads CASSRTGAPTGELFF. The CDR3 DNA is TGTGCCAGCAGTCGTACAGGGGCGCCGACCGGGGAGCTGTTTTTT.

V gene TRBV20-1 combines with J gene TRBJ2-3; the D gene is possibly TRBD2 (5 bases). CDR3 length: 12 residues. Germline CDR1 and CDR2: DFQATT and SNEGSKA (reference sequence). Between the trimmed V and J ends, which lost 2 bases and 5 bases, there was a span of 8 bases. This CDR3 is CSARFSVDTQYF. As DNA, the CDR3 is TGCAGTGCTAGATTTAGCGTAGATACGCAGTATTTT.